This TCR beta chain was recovered during a study of human T cells and chemical hapten exposure. Study information: Cases of alopecia areata, totalis or universalis occurred in a predominantly female patient group.

The time point is: patch test 1, 2 weeks after DPC sensitization. The treatment was: therapeutic diphenylcyclopropenone sensitization with weekly scalp DPC. Unseparated into fractions, whole blood served as the source from which total RNA was extracted. Unique molecular identifiers were affixed to discrete cDNA molecules within the library. TCRdb called the RACE reads again in MiXCR, with one record for every CDR3 protein. Of around 34,000 distinct CDR3 sequences in the sample, roughly 6.4% were seen once. The CDR3 is 14 amino acids. Trimming removed 3 bases from V and 7 bases from J, with 15 bases in between.

Source: whole blood, taken in connection with sensitization to the hapten diphenylcyclopropenone (DPC). This receptor was identified in a woman aged 25 to 39 with alopecia areata. Some clones in this sample may be carry-over from other donors' samples. The V gene is TRBV12-3 or TRBV12-4, the J gene TRBJ1-2, with D perhaps matching TRBD1 (6 bases). The CDR3 nucleotides read TGTGCCAGCAGTTTGTCCGGGGGCGAGAGTGGCTACACCTTC. This encodes CASSLSGGESGYTF.